One TCR beta chain is described in this entry. The antigen is not known. This record belongs to a study of cytomegalovirus exposure and HLA in healthy donors. The junction had 8 bases not matched to a gene; V was cut back by 5 bases and J by 7 bases. Germline V gives CDR1 MNHEY, CDR2 SVGAGI. CDR3 length equals 15 residues. The protocol was immunoSEQ multiplex PCR, while the TCRdb copy is restricted to in-frame clones and leaves out a portion. This sample has under 200,000 clones; nearly 90% occur once, and the top ten carry under 13%. Study findings and constraints: Reports described diagnosis of cytomegalovirus status by the classifier as highly specific and sensitive.

Source material: PBMCs. The V call is TRBV6-5, the J call TRBJ2-4, with TRBD2 identical over 10 bases. This TCR came from a woman between 18 and 29 years old in good health and CMV-seropositive. The CDR3 sequence: CASSRGVAGGNIQYF. The CDR3 DNA sequence: TGTGCCAGCAGTAGGGGTGTAGCGGGAGGCAACATTCAGTACTTC.